The rows below give T cell receptor beta chains drawn from one sample of a study of blood T cell repertoires in COVID-19. Clones were read by immunoSEQ multiplex PCR, and TCRdb kept only the in-frame ones, dropping some. The sample consists of 200,000 to 300,000 clones, 83% of them appearing once. Sequencing used peripheral blood. The receptors come from a human donor in a cohort sampled during active COVID-19. Both conserved end residues are part of each CDR3. D genes are given only for firm matches. Not every row has a clone size; where given, it reads once, few, many or a size class.

d_call: TRBD2
j_call: TRBJ2-7
cdr3_length: 16
clone_size: once
v_call: TRBV4-1
cdr3_nt: TGCGCCAGCAGCCAGTTCATAGCGGGAGGGCCCTACGAGCAGTACTTC
cdr3_aa: CASSQFIAGGPYEQYF

d_call: TRBD1
j_call: TRBJ2-1
cdr3_length: 18
clone_size: NA
v_call: TRBV19
cdr3_nt: TGTGCCAGTAGTATAAGCCCGGCCGAGACAGGGTTTTACAATGAGCAGTTCTTC
cdr3_aa: CASSISPAETGFYNEQFF

d_call: NA
j_call: TRBJ2-1
cdr3_length: 15
clone_size: NA
v_call: TRBV27
cdr3_nt: TGTGCCAGCAGTCCCCTGGCGGGGTTCAACAATGAGCAGTTCTTC
cdr3_aa: CASSPLAGFNNEQFF

d_call: NA
j_call: TRBJ1-6
cdr3_length: 14
clone_size: NA
v_call: TRBV6-5
cdr3_nt: TGTGCCAGCAGTTTGGGAGGCCAGAGGTCACCCCTCCACTTT
cdr3_aa: CASSLGGQRSPLHF

d_call: NA
j_call: TRBJ1-1
cdr3_length: 14
clone_size: NA
v_call: TRBV6-5
cdr3_nt: TGTGCCAGCAGCCCGAACCTGCGGTTAACTGAAGCTTTCTTT
cdr3_aa: CASSPNLRLTEAFF

d_call: NA
j_call: TRBJ2-7
cdr3_length: 12
clone_size: once
v_call: TRBV2
cdr3_nt: TGTGCCACGAGGCGGGACAGCTACGAGCAGTACTTC
cdr3_aa: CATRRDSYEQYF

d_call: NA
j_call: TRBJ2-3
cdr3_length: 16
clone_size: NA
v_call: TRBV24-1
cdr3_nt: TGTGCCACCAGTTCTGCCAAAGGGAGTGAGACAGATACGCAGTATTTT
cdr3_aa: CATSSAKGSETDTQYF

d_call: NA
j_call: TRBJ2-1
cdr3_length: 13
clone_size: NA
v_call: TRBV5-1
cdr3_nt: TGCGCCAGCACTTATGATAGCGGACTAGAGCAGTTCTTC
cdr3_aa: CASTYDSGLEQFF

d_call: NA
j_call: TRBJ2-7
cdr3_length: 15
clone_size: NA
v_call: TRBV15
cdr3_nt: TGTGCCACCAGCAGAGGACAAGGACAGCTCTACGAGCAGTACTTC
cdr3_aa: CATSRGQGQLYEQYF

d_call: TRBD1
j_call: TRBJ1-4
cdr3_length: 19
clone_size: NA
v_call: TRBV7-9
cdr3_nt: TGTGCCAGCAGCTTCCCTCCCGGGACAGGGTATAGGTATGGTGAAAAACTGTTTTTT
cdr3_aa: CASSFPPGTGYRYGEKLFF

d_call: TRBD1
j_call: TRBJ2-3
cdr3_length: 16
clone_size: NA
v_call: TRBV5-1
cdr3_nt: TGCGCCAGCAGCCTACGATTGACAGGGGCCTCAGATACGCAGTATTTT
cdr3_aa: CASSLRLTGASDTQYF

d_call: NA
j_call: TRBJ1-5
cdr3_length: 13
clone_size: many
v_call: TRBV6-6
cdr3_nt: TGTGCCAGCAGTCCAGGGAGCAATCAGCCCCAGCATTTT
cdr3_aa: CASSPGSNQPQHF

d_call: NA
j_call: TRBJ1-5
cdr3_length: 13
clone_size: NA
v_call: TRBV4-1
cdr3_nt: TGCGCCAGCAGCCTCAGGAGCAATCAGCCCCAGCATTTT
cdr3_aa: CASSLRSNQPQHF

d_call: NA
j_call: TRBJ1-2
cdr3_length: 14
clone_size: NA
v_call: TRBV18
cdr3_nt: TGTGCCAGCTCGTCGGGGGGCGGTCAATATGGCTACACCTTC
cdr3_aa: CASSSGGGQYGYTF

d_call: NA
j_call: TRBJ1-6
cdr3_length: 13
clone_size: few
v_call: TRBV27
cdr3_nt: TGTGCCAGCAGTTCATACAAGGGGTCACCCCTCCACTTT
cdr3_aa: CASSSYKGSPLHF

d_call: NA
j_call: TRBJ2-5
cdr3_length: 15
clone_size: NA
v_call: TRBV9
cdr3_nt: TGTGCCAGCAGCTTCCGTGACAGGTACCAAGAGACCCAGTACTTC
cdr3_aa: CASSFRDRYQETQYF

d_call: TRBD2
j_call: TRBJ2-7
cdr3_length: 13
clone_size: NA
v_call: TRBV18
cdr3_nt: TGTGCCAGCTCGCAGCGGGAGTCCTACGAGCAGTACTTC
cdr3_aa: CASSQRESYEQYF

d_call: TRBD1
j_call: TRBJ1-2
cdr3_length: 14
clone_size: NA
v_call: TRBV28
cdr3_nt: TGTGCCAGCAGTAGAGTCGACAGGGGCGGTGGCTACACCTTC
cdr3_aa: CASSRVDRGGGYTF

d_call: TRBD2
j_call: TRBJ2-1
cdr3_length: 14
clone_size: NA
v_call: TRBV11-2
cdr3_nt: TGTGCCAGTAACCTAGCGGGGGGTCTATCGGAGCAGTTCTTC
cdr3_aa: CASNLAGGLSEQFF

d_call: TRBD2
j_call: TRBJ2-7
cdr3_length: 16
clone_size: NA
v_call: TRBV5-4
cdr3_nt: TGTGCCAGCAGCCCGAGGGCGGGAGGCACTGCTACGGAGCAGTACTTC
cdr3_aa: CASSPRAGGTATEQYF

d_call: NA
j_call: TRBJ1-2
cdr3_length: 15
clone_size: NA
v_call: TRBV5-1
cdr3_nt: TGCGCCAGCAGCTTGGGGTCAGGATCTAACTATGGCTACACCTTC
cdr3_aa: CASSLGSGSNYGYTF

d_call: TRBD1
j_call: TRBJ2-7
cdr3_length: 15
clone_size: NA
v_call: TRBV11-2
cdr3_nt: TGTGCCAGCAGCTTGGGACAGGGAGCGATCTACGAGCAGTACTTC
cdr3_aa: CASSLGQGAIYEQYF

d_call: TRBD1
j_call: TRBJ2-7
cdr3_length: 14
clone_size: NA
v_call: TRBV27
cdr3_nt: TGTGCCAGCAAACATGACAGGGCGGGCTACGAGCAGTACTTC
cdr3_aa: CASKHDRAGYEQYF

d_call: NA
j_call: TRBJ2-1
cdr3_length: 18
clone_size: NA
v_call: TRBV4-2
cdr3_nt: TGTGCCAGCAGCCAAGATCAAGAACTATCCGACCTCCCCCCCGAGCAGTTCTTC
cdr3_aa: CASSQDQELSDLPPEQFF

d_call: NA
j_call: TRBJ1-1
cdr3_length: 14
clone_size: few
v_call: TRBV18
cdr3_nt: TGTGCCAGCTCACCGATCGGGGTTGACACTGAAGCTTTCTTT
cdr3_aa: CASSPIGVDTEAFF

d_call: NA
j_call: TRBJ2-3
cdr3_length: 13
clone_size: NA
v_call: TRBV19
cdr3_nt: TGTGCCAGTAGTATAGATTCAGGAGATACGCAGTATTTT
cdr3_aa: CASSIDSGDTQYF

d_call: NA
j_call: TRBJ2-6
cdr3_length: 13
clone_size: NA
v_call: TRBV12-5
cdr3_nt: TGTGCTAGTGACCGGTCCGGGGCCAACGTCCTGACTTTC
cdr3_aa: CASDRSGANVLTF

d_call: TRBD2
j_call: TRBJ2-2
cdr3_length: 15
clone_size: NA
v_call: TRBV5-1
cdr3_nt: TGCGCCAGCAGCCTCGGGGGGACTTACACCGGGGAGCTGTTTTTT
cdr3_aa: CASSLGGTYTGELFF

d_call: NA
j_call: TRBJ1-1
cdr3_length: 13
clone_size: NA
v_call: TRBV29-1
cdr3_nt: TGCAGCGCCCATACGGGTCAGAGCACTGAAGCTTTCTTT
cdr3_aa: CSAHTGQSTEAFF

d_call: NA
j_call: TRBJ2-3
cdr3_length: 14
clone_size: NA
v_call: TRBV3-1/TRBV3-2
cdr3_nt: TGTGCCAGCAGCCCACAGGGAAGCACAGATACGCAGTATTTT
cdr3_aa: CASSPQGSTDTQYF

d_call: NA
j_call: TRBJ2-3
cdr3_length: 19
clone_size: few
v_call: TRBV3-1/TRBV3-2
cdr3_nt: TGTGCCAGCAGCCCCCGAGGGGGGGGAGAACTTCTTAACACAGATACGCAGTATTTT
cdr3_aa: CASSPRGGGELLNTDTQYF

d_call: NA
j_call: TRBJ1-6
cdr3_length: 17
clone_size: many
v_call: TRBV5-4
cdr3_nt: TGTGCCAGCAGCTTGAAGGATGCTAGCTCCTATAATTCACCCCTCCACTTT
cdr3_aa: CASSLKDASSYNSPLHF

d_call: NA
j_call: TRBJ2-7
cdr3_length: 14
clone_size: many
v_call: TRBV5-4
cdr3_nt: TGTGCCAGCAGCTTGGAGGGGTTCGCCTACGAGCAGTACTTC
cdr3_aa: CASSLEGFAYEQYF

d_call: NA
j_call: TRBJ1-5
cdr3_length: 15
clone_size: NA
v_call: TRBV25-1
cdr3_nt: TGTGCCAGCAGTGAAAATCCGGGTAGCAATCAGCCCCAGCATTTT
cdr3_aa: CASSENPGSNQPQHF

d_call: NA
j_call: TRBJ2-3
cdr3_length: 14
clone_size: NA
v_call: TRBV6-4
cdr3_nt: TGTGCCAGCAGTGTTCAGGGTGGCACAGATACGCAGTATTTT
cdr3_aa: CASSVQGGTDTQYF

d_call: TRBD2
j_call: TRBJ2-3
cdr3_length: 20
clone_size: NA
v_call: TRBV11-2
cdr3_nt: TGTGCCAGCAGCTTAGAAGCCCTAGCGGGAGTGCAAATAAGCACAGATACGCAGTATTTT
cdr3_aa: CASSLEALAGVQISTDTQYF

d_call: TRBD2
j_call: TRBJ2-1
cdr3_length: 16
clone_size: NA
v_call: TRBV18
cdr3_nt: TGTGCCAGCTCACCCCTCCGGGACTACGATTACAATGAGCAGTTCTTC
cdr3_aa: CASSPLRDYDYNEQFF

d_call: TRBD2
j_call: TRBJ2-5
cdr3_length: 17
clone_size: few
v_call: TRBV13
cdr3_nt: TGTGCCAGCAGTTCTACCGCCTTAGCGGGGGGGCAGGAGACCCAGTACTTC
cdr3_aa: CASSSTALAGGQETQYF

d_call: TRBD1
j_call: TRBJ1-4
cdr3_length: 15
clone_size: NA
v_call: TRBV5-1
cdr3_nt: TGCGCCAGCAGCCCAACAGGGGGAACTAATGAAAAACTGTTTTTT
cdr3_aa: CASSPTGGTNEKLFF

d_call: NA
j_call: TRBJ1-4
cdr3_length: 14
clone_size: NA
v_call: TRBV7-2
cdr3_nt: TGTGCCAGCAGCTTAGACAGGTTTGGTGAAAAACTGTTTTTT
cdr3_aa: CASSLDRFGEKLFF

d_call: TRBD2
j_call: TRBJ2-1
cdr3_length: 16
clone_size: once
v_call: TRBV7-9
cdr3_nt: TGTGCCAGCAGCCCAGGTACTAGCGGGGCTTACAATGAGCAGTTCTTC
cdr3_aa: CASSPGTSGAYNEQFF

d_call: NA
j_call: TRBJ2-1
cdr3_length: 15
clone_size: NA
v_call: TRBV5-4
cdr3_nt: TGTGCCAGCAGCTTGCCAGCGGGCCTGTACAATGAGCAGTTCTTC
cdr3_aa: CASSLPAGLYNEQFF

d_call: NA
j_call: TRBJ2-5
cdr3_length: 17
clone_size: NA
v_call: TRBV5-4
cdr3_nt: TGTGCCAGCAGCTTTTCCTCCAGCGACCTGTACCAAGAGACCCAGTACTTC
cdr3_aa: CASSFSSSDLYQETQYF

d_call: NA
j_call: TRBJ1-4
cdr3_length: 14
clone_size: NA
v_call: TRBV7-2
cdr3_nt: TGTGCCAGCAGCTTAGGGAGTCGGGGTGAAAAACTGTTTTTT
cdr3_aa: CASSLGSRGEKLFF

d_call: TRBD1
j_call: TRBJ2-5
cdr3_length: 13
clone_size: NA
v_call: TRBV4-1
cdr3_nt: TGCGCCAGCAGCCCGGGACAGGGGAAGACCCAGTACTTC
cdr3_aa: CASSPGQGKTQYF

d_call: NA
j_call: TRBJ2-2
cdr3_length: 14
clone_size: few
v_call: TRBV6-5
cdr3_nt: TGTGCCAGCAGGACCAGGGGGGACACCGGGGAGCTGTTTTTT
cdr3_aa: CASRTRGDTGELFF

d_call: TRBD2
j_call: TRBJ2-1
cdr3_length: 15
clone_size: NA
v_call: TRBV18
cdr3_nt: TGTGCCAGCTCACCACTCAGCGGGAGAGGCAATGAGCAGTTCTTC
cdr3_aa: CASSPLSGRGNEQFF

d_call: NA
j_call: TRBJ2-7
cdr3_length: 13
clone_size: NA
v_call: TRBV7-3
cdr3_nt: TGTGCCAGCAGCTCGGGGGAAGGACGGGAGCAGTACTTC
cdr3_aa: CASSSGEGREQYF

d_call: NA
j_call: TRBJ2-5
cdr3_length: 13
clone_size: NA
v_call: TRBV6-4
cdr3_nt: TGTGCCAGCAGCCCGACAGGACAAGAGACCCAGTACTTC
cdr3_aa: CASSPTGQETQYF

d_call: NA
j_call: TRBJ1-1
cdr3_length: 15
clone_size: NA
v_call: TRBV5-4
cdr3_nt: TGTGCCAGCAGCTTGTACGTAGGAGTGAACACTGAAGCTTTCTTT
cdr3_aa: CASSLYVGVNTEAFF

d_call: NA
j_call: TRBJ2-7
cdr3_length: 16
clone_size: once
v_call: TRBV24-1
cdr3_nt: TGTGCCACCAGCGATAACACGAGGAATTCGAGGAACGAGCAGTACTTC
cdr3_aa: CATSDNTRNSRNEQYF

d_call: TRBD1
j_call: TRBJ1-2
cdr3_length: 15
clone_size: few
v_call: TRBV5-1
cdr3_nt: TGCGCCAGCAGCTACTCGGGACAGGTCGTATATGGCTACACCTTC
cdr3_aa: CASSYSGQVVYGYTF

d_call: TRBD1
j_call: TRBJ1-2
cdr3_length: 14
clone_size: NA
v_call: TRBV5-4
cdr3_nt: TGTGCCGTTGGGAGGGACAGGGGTCAGGATGGCTACACCTTC
cdr3_aa: CAVGRDRGQDGYTF

d_call: TRBD1
j_call: TRBJ2-3
cdr3_length: 14
clone_size: NA
v_call: TRBV10-1
cdr3_nt: TGCGCCAGCAGTTCGGGACAGGGTGCGGATACGCAGTATTTT
cdr3_aa: CASSSGQGADTQYF